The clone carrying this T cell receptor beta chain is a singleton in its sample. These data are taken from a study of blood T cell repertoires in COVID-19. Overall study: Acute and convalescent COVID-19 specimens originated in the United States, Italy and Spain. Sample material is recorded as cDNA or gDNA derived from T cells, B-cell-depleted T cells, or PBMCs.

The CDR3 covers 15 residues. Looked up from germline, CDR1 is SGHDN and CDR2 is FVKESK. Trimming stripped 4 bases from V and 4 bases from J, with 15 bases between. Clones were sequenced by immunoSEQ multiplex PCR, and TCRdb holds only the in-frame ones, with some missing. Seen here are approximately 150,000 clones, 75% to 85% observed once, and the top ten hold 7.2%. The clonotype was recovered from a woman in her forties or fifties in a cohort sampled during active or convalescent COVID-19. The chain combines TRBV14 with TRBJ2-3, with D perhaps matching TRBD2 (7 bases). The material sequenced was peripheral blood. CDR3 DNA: TGTGCCAGCAGCCCACCTAGGGGGAGGGCAGATACGCAGTATTTT. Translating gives CASSPPRGRADTQYF.